The 25 T cell receptor beta chains in this list originate from one sample, sequenced in a study of T cells in Graves' hyperthyroidism and ophthalmopathy. What was amplified from RNA transcripts were TCR beta CDR3 regions. The primer set for the first-round RT-PCR of the TCR CDR3 was HTBI. TCRdb re-analysed the multiplex PCR reads in MiXCR, keeping a single row per CDR3 protein. The sample holds hundreds of thousands of distinct CDR3 sequences, roughly 14% seen once. Sequencing was done on a sample of blood. These TCRs come from a woman in her 40s with Graves' ophthalmopathy.

This clonotype has a count of ten or more. The gene calls are TRBV20-1 and TRBJ2-5; perhaps TRBD2 as D (7 bases). Between the trimmed V and J ends, which lost 6 bases and 2 bases, there was a span of 16 bases. The CDR3 runs to 14 residues. Looked up from germline, CDR1 is DFQATT and CDR2 is SNEGSKA (reference sequence). Here the CDR3 reads CSAGGGAVQETQYF. The CDR3 DNA reads as TGCAGTGCCGGAGGGGGGGCAGTGCAAGAGACCCAGTACTTC.

This clonotype was detected ten times or more. This sequence joins TRBV6-2 or TRBV6-3 and TRBJ2-7; 10 bases match TRBD2. Germline V gives CDR1 MNHEY, CDR2 SVGEGT. J lost 0 bases, V lost 10 bases, and 3 bases had no gene match. This CDR3 has 13 residues. The CDR3 spells CATRLAGSYEQYF. The DNA for the CDR3 is TGTGCCACGCGACTAGCGGGCTCCTACGAGCAGTACTTC.

The V gene is TRBV27, the J gene TRBJ2-7; perhaps TRBD2 as D (6 bases). V was shortened by 3 bases and J by 6 bases, with 21 bases between the two germline ends. The CDR3 spans 16 residues. Germline CDR1 reads MNHEY; CDR2 reads SMNVEV (reference sequence). The CDR3, as DNA: TGTGCCAGCAGTTTGGGTCCAGGACTGCTGGGAGGCGAGCAGTACTTC. Residues: CASSLGPGLLGGEQYF.

This clonotype was counted many times. The CDR3 is CASGLLPANTEAFF. The CDR3 bases are TGTGCTAGTGGTTTGTTACCAGCGAACACTGAAGCTTTCTTT. The rearrangement links TRBV12-5 to TRBJ1-1; D call uncertain. Deletions cut 2 bases from V and 1 base from J, with 8 bases between. This CDR3 spans 14 amino acids. The V gene's germline CDR1 is LGHNT and CDR2 FRNRAP.

The J gene is TRBJ1-5, the V gene TRBV19, with unresolved D. V lost 5 bases to trimming and J lost 2 bases, with 7 bases between them. CDR1 and CDR2 (germline): LNHDA, SQIVND (reference sequence). The CDR3 is 13 residues long. CDR3 nucleotides: TGTGCCAGTAGTGGACTTGGCAATCAGCCCCAGCATTTT. Translated: CASSGLGNQPQHF.

On this clonotype: The junction departs from the called germline gene at one end, perhaps through a read error. The V call is TRBV5-1, the J call TRBJ2-7, with 13 positions matching TRBD2. The germline CDR1 and CDR2 sequences are SGHRS and YFSETQ. This CDR3 contains 16 residues. Here the CDR3 reads CAGSYYGLAGVYEQYF. The CDR3 nucleotides read TGCGCCGGCAGCTACTACGGACTAGCGGGAGTCTACGAGCAGTACTTC.

This clonotype showed up just a few times. CDR3 residues: CASSLKLAGVETQYF. Written as DNA, the CDR3 is TGTGCCAGCAGTTTAAAACTAGCGGGAGTTGAGACCCAGTACTTC. The V gene is TRBV28, the J gene TRBJ2-5; 11 bases line up with TRBD2. Per germline, CDR1 MDHEN and CDR2 SYDVKM. V lost 2 bases and J lost 5; bases outside the gene matches: 4. The CDR3 extends over 15 amino acids.

The gene calls are TRBV12-3 or TRBV12-4 and TRBJ2-7; D assignment may be TRBD1 or TRBD2 (5 bases each). CDR3 length equals 16 residues. Trimming took off 6 bases at V and 2 bases at J, with 20 bases between the two ends. For the CDR3, the DNA is TGTGCCAGCAGCCCACCGGGACCCACAGCGGCCTACGAGCAGTACTTC. This encodes CASSPPGPTAAYEQYF.

In this sample, this clonotype turned up many times. The CDR3 DNA reads as TGTGCCAGTAGTGCAGGACTTGGCTACGAGCAGTACTTC. Residues: CASSAGLGYEQYF. The chain links TRBV19 to TRBJ2-7; a weak D match, TRBD2 (5 bases). This CDR3 has 13 amino acids. CDR1 is LNHDA and CDR2 is SQIVND in the germline V gene (reference sequence). V dropped 5 bases and J dropped 3 bases, with 11 bases sitting between them. Supplemented by reference TRBV19 and TRBJ2-7, the full variable domain reads DGGITQSPKYLFRKEGQNVTLSCEQNLNHDAMYWYRQDPGQGLRLIYYSQIVNDFQKGDIAEGYSVSREKKESFPLTVTSAQKNPTAFYLCASSAGLGYEQYFGPGTRLTVT.

This chain joins TRBV7-6 and TRBJ2-5; D gene uncertain. The germline V and J ends were trimmed by 8 bases and 5 bases, with 12 bases remaining between them. Germline V gene lookup returns CDR1 SGHVS and CDR2 FNYEAQ. The CDR3 length is 12 residues. The CDR3: CASSQFSETQYF. Written as DNA, the CDR3 is TGTGCCAGCTCCCAATTTTCGGAGACCCAGTACTTC.

This rearrangement joins TRBV28 to TRBJ2-3; 10 nucleotides line up with TRBD1. Germline V lookup: CDR1 MDHEN, CDR2 SYDVKM. The CDR3 loop spans 20 amino acids. V dropped 6 bases and J dropped 1; count of bases not matched to a gene: 19. CDR3 region: CASSLGVRDRGFRGTDTQYF. As DNA, the CDR3 is TGTGCCAGCAGCCTCGGGGTCCGGGACAGGGGATTCAGGGGCACAGATACGCAGTATTTT. Using reference TRBV28 and TRBJ2-3 for the parts outside the CDR3, the full variable domain is DVKVTQSSRYLVKRTGEKVFLECVQDMDHENMFWYRQDPGLGLRLIYFSYDVKMKEKGDIPEGYSVSREKKERFSLILESASTNQTSMYLCASSLGVRDRGFRGTDTQYFGPGTRLTVL.

The table lists this clonotype with many counts. V is TRBV27 and J is TRBJ2-5, with 10 bases matching TRBD2. The CDR3 covers 19 residues. After removal of 1 base from V and 3 bases from J, the junction contained 14 bases not matched to a gene. Germline loops: CDR1 MNHEY, CDR2 SMNVEV (reference sequence). The CDR3 sequence: CASSLLPILGSGREETQYF. In nucleotides, the CDR3 is TGTGCCAGCAGTTTATTGCCCATTCTCGGGAGCGGGAGGGAAGAGACCCAGTACTTC.

This clonotype occurred many times. This chain links TRBV11-1 with TRBJ1-1; D remains ambiguous. The ends were cut back, 11 bases at V and 1 base at J, with 20 bases in the middle. Germline V CDR1 and CDR2: SGHAT, FQDESV (reference sequence). The length of the CDR3 is 15 residues. DNA of the CDR3: TGTGCCGCTCGGATTTTCGAGGGCCCGAACACTGAAGCTTTCTTT. Translation gives CAARIFEGPNTEAFF.

This clonotype was seen at least ten times. This sequence joins TRBV9 and TRBJ2-3; 8 nucleotides align to TRBD2. The CDR3 spans 16 residues. The junction had 10 bases not matched to a gene; V was cut back by 3 bases and J by 4 bases. Germline V lookup: CDR1 SGDLS, CDR2 YYNGEE. CDR3 bases: TGTGCCAGCAGCGCGACCGGGACTAGAACGGCAGATACGCAGTATTTT. It translates to CASSATGTRTADTQYF.

This chain connects TRBV6-2 or TRBV6-3 to TRBJ2-5; perhaps TRBD1 as D (5 bases). Germline CDR1 is MNHEY and CDR2 is SVGEGT. Between the trimmed V and J ends, which lost 6 bases and 5 bases, there was a span of 13 bases. This CDR3 comprises 13 residues. The CDR3 DNA sequence: TGTGCCAGCAGGCCTGGGGCAGATGAGACCCAGTACTTC. It encodes CASRPGADETQYF.

This clonotype was counted many times. This sequence joins TRBV24-1 and TRBJ2-7, with D perhaps TRBD1 or TRBD2 (5 bases each). The CDR3 totals 14 residues. The V gene lost 2 bases and the J gene lost 6 bases, with 13 bases spanning the gap. CDR1 is KGHDR, CDR2 SFDVKD, per germline. CDR3 in amino acids: CATSDSRGAGEQYF. The CDR3 DNA reads as TGTGCCACCAGTGATTCCCGGGGCGCAGGCGAGCAGTACTTC.

This clonotype was seen many times. In nucleotides, the CDR3 is TGCAGCGTTCTCCCGGTGACAGAGCCCACTGAAGCTTTCTTT. It yields the protein CSVLPVTEPTEAFF. V and J are TRBV29-1 and TRBJ1-1; D is possibly TRBD1 (5 bases). Germline-derived CDR1 and CDR2 are SQVTM and ANQGSEA. The ends were cut back, 5 bases at V and 4 bases at J, with 17 bases in the middle. The CDR3 runs 14 residues.

This chain joins TRBV28 and TRBJ1-1; possibly TRBD1 for D (6 bases). The CDR3 runs 16 residues. Trimming took 8 bases from V and 5 from J, leaving 24 bases between them. Germline CDR1 and CDR2: MDHEN and SYDVKM. The CDR3 protein is CASQKQGVVPSTEAFF. In DNA form, the CDR3 reads TGTGCCAGCCAAAAACAGGGCGTGGTCCCCTCGACTGAAGCTTTCTTT.

In this sample, this clonotype turned up once. V is TRBV28 and J is TRBJ2-5; 9 nucleotides match TRBD1. Germline V lookup: CDR1 MDHEN, CDR2 SYDVKM. This CDR3 spans 19 amino acids. Trimming removed 6 bases from V and 1 base from J; junction bases left unmatched: 18. CDR3 loop: CASRAAGQGYGGRQETQYF. The CDR3, as DNA: TGTGCCAGCAGGGCAGCGGGACAGGGCTACGGGGGCCGCCAAGAGACCCAGTACTTC.

The chain carries TRBV6-5 and TRBJ2-5; 8 bases are a match to TRBD2. The V gene's germline CDR1 is MNHEY and CDR2 SVGAGI. CDR3 length: 17 residues. With 1 base clipped from V and 9 bases from J, the junction kept 16 bases outside the gene matches. Written as DNA, the CDR3 is TGTGCCAGCAGTTACTTCGGTAGTAGCGGGACCCGATTGGCCCAGTACTTC. This sequence encodes CASSYFGSSGTRLAQYF.

In this sample, this clonotype turned up many times. CDR3 bases: TGTGCCTGGAGTCTGACGCCCCAGGTCGGGACACAAGGCTACACCTTC. The encoded protein is CAWSLTPQVGTQGYTF. The J gene is TRBJ1-2, the V gene TRBV30; weak D call: TRBD1 (6 bases). Per the germline V gene, CDR1 is GTSNPN and CDR2 is SVGIG (reference sequence). Trimming removed 2 bases from V and 8 bases from J, with 24 bases in between. The CDR3 contains 16 residues.

This clonotype was recorded at least ten times. The CDR3 nucleotides read TGTGCCAGCAGTTTAGGAGGTGGGGCGGGCGGCTACGAGCAGTACTTC. Its protein product is CASSLGGGAGGYEQYF. The gene calls are TRBV6-5 and TRBJ2-7; either TRBD1 or TRBD2 may supply D (5 bases each). Trimming removed 4 bases at V and 3 bases at J, with 19 bases between. Germline CDR1 and CDR2: MNHEY and SVGAGI. The CDR3 has 16 residues.

This clonotype was observed at least ten times. The chain combines TRBV6-2 or TRBV6-3 with TRBJ2-7; perhaps TRBD2 as D (6 bases). The length of the CDR3 is 13 residues. Germline loops: CDR1 MNHEY, CDR2 SVGEGT. V was shortened by 5 bases and J by 6 bases, with 14 bases between the two germline ends. DNA of the CDR3: TGTGCCAGCAGTCCCAGTCGGGGGACCGAGCAGTACTTC. Translation gives CASSPSRGTEQYF.

The J gene is TRBJ2-7, the V gene TRBV5-1; 8 bases match TRBD1. CDR3 length: 16 amino acids. CDR1 is SGHRS, CDR2 YFSETQ, per germline. V shed 0 bases and J 2 bases; nucleotides not matched to a gene: 7. The CDR3 DNA follows: TGCGCCAGCAGCTTGGCCCGGCAGGGGGCCACCTACGAGCAGTACTTC. Residues: CASSLARQGATYEQYF.

This clonotype was detected many times. The rearrangement joins TRBV10-3 to TRBJ2-7; 8 bases map to TRBD1. V shed 2 bases and J 1 base; nucleotides not matched to a gene: 7. The germline V gene has CDR1 ENHRY and CDR2 SYGVKD. The CDR3 runs 16 residues. CDR3 in DNA: TGTGCCATCAGTGAGCCCGGGACAGGCCGTTCCTACGAGCAGTACTTC. It codes for CAISEPGTGRSYEQYF.